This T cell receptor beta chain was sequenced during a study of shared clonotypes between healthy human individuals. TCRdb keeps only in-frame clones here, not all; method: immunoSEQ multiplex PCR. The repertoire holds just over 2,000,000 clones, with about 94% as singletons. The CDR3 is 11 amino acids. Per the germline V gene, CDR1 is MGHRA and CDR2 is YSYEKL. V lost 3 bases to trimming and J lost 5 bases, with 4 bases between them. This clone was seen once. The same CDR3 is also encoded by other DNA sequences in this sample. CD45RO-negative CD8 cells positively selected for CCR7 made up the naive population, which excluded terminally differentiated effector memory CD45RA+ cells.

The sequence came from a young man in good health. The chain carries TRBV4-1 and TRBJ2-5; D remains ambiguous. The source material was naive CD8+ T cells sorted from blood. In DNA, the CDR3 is TGCGCCAGCAGCCACCGGGAGACCCAGTACTTC. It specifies CASSHRETQYF.